This is a list of T cell receptor beta chains from one sample in a study of blood T cell repertoires in COVID-19. This table comes from immunoSEQ multiplex PCR, and its TCRdb copy is limited to in-frame clones, with some not included. The profile shows nearly 30,000 clones, 60% to 80% of them singletons. The sample taken for sequencing was peripheral blood. The source of these receptors is a woman in her 70s with acute or convalescent COVID-19. The CDR3 runs from the conserved cysteine through the conserved F or W. A D gene is named only where the DNA matches it firmly. The size field is filled for only some rows; it gives once, few, many or a size class.

length: 18; J: TRBJ2-6; V: TRBV2; D: TRBD1; size: NA; DNA: TGTGCCAGCGGGGGGCGGACAGGGCAGAGCTCTGGGGCCAACGTCCTGACTTTC; CDR3: CASGGRTGQSSGANVLTF
length: 15; J: TRBJ1-1; V: TRBV7-2; D: NA; size: NA; DNA: TGTGCCAGCAGCCGGTCCAAGGGGATGAACACTGAAGCTTTCTTT; CDR3: CASSRSKGMNTEAFF
length: 17; J: TRBJ2-5; V: TRBV3-1/TRBV3-2; D: TRBD2; size: NA; DNA: TGTGCCAGCAGCCAAGATGCGGAACGGGGGGGAGGAAAGACCCAGTACTTC; CDR3: CASSQDAERGGGKTQYF
length: 15; J: TRBJ2-5; V: TRBV6-5; D: TRBD2; size: once; DNA: TGTGCCAGCAGTCCCTTAAGAGCGGGAGATGAGACCCAGTACTTC; CDR3: CASSPLRAGDETQYF
length: 16; J: TRBJ2-1; V: TRBV19; D: TRBD1; size: NA; DNA: TGTGCCAGTAGTATAGATCAGAACAGGGGGAACAATGAGCAGTTCTTC; CDR3: CASSIDQNRGNNEQFF
length: 15; J: TRBJ2-7; V: TRBV18; D: TRBD1; size: NA; DNA: TGTGCCAGCTCATCAACAGGGGGCTGGGACTACGAGCAGTACTTC; CDR3: CASSSTGGWDYEQYF
length: 14; J: TRBJ2-5; V: TRBV28; D: TRBD1; size: NA; DNA: TGTGCCAGCAATATTGACAGGGTCCAAGAGACCCAGTACTTC; CDR3: CASNIDRVQETQYF
length: 14; J: TRBJ2-7; V: TRBV3-1/TRBV3-2; D: TRBD2; size: NA; DNA: TGTGCCAGCAGCCAAGAGGCGGGACTAGGCGAGCAGTACTTC; CDR3: CASSQEAGLGEQYF
length: 16; J: TRBJ1-3; V: TRBV15; D: NA; size: few; DNA: TGTGCCACCAGCAGAGACAGGGGAAGCTCTGGAAACACCATATATTTT; CDR3: CATSRDRGSSGNTIYF
length: 13; J: TRBJ1-1; V: TRBV7-2; D: NA; size: NA; DNA: TGTGCCAGCAGCTTAGGGCAGAACACTGAAGCTTTCTTT; CDR3: CASSLGQNTEAFF
length: 19; J: TRBJ2-4; V: TRBV3-1/TRBV3-2; D: NA; size: once; DNA: TGTGCCAGCAGCCAAGATGTAGGGACACTGAACCTAGCCAAAAACATTCAGTACTTC; CDR3: CASSQDVGTLNLAKNIQYF
length: 15; J: TRBJ2-5; V: TRBV7-7; D: TRBD1; size: NA; DNA: TGTGCTAGCAGCAAGCGGACAGGCCGCCAAGAGACCCAGTACTTC; CDR3: CASSKRTGRQETQYF
length: 13; J: TRBJ1-5; V: TRBV12-3/TRBV12-4; D: NA; size: NA; DNA: TGTGCCAGCAGCCCTACGAACGATCAGCCCCAGCATTTT; CDR3: CASSPTNDQPQHF
length: 13; J: TRBJ1-4; V: TRBV28; D: NA; size: once; DNA: TGTGCCAGCAGGACAGGAGATAATGAAAAACTGTTTTTT; CDR3: CASRTGDNEKLFF
length: 15; J: TRBJ2-2; V: TRBV5-1; D: NA; size: NA; DNA: TGCGCCAGCAGCATTACTCAGGGGAACACCGGGGAGCTGTTTTTT; CDR3: CASSITQGNTGELFF
length: 14; J: TRBJ2-7; V: TRBV7-8; D: NA; size: NA; DNA: TGTGCCAGCAGCTTAGCAGTGGGGCCCTACGAGCAGTACTTC; CDR3: CASSLAVGPYEQYF
length: 17; J: TRBJ1-2; V: TRBV5-6; D: TRBD1; size: few; DNA: TGTGCCAGCAGCTTGAGAGGACAGGACCCTCTAGGCTATGGCTACACCTTC; CDR3: CASSLRGQDPLGYGYTF
length: 13; J: TRBJ2-5; V: TRBV27; D: NA; size: few; DNA: TGTGCCAGCAGTTCAAGCGTCCAAGAGACCCAGTACTTC; CDR3: CASSSSVQETQYF
length: 12; J: TRBJ2-7; V: TRBV28; D: NA; size: NA; DNA: TGTGCCAGCAGTTCCTGGGACATGGGGCAGTACTTC; CDR3: CASSSWDMGQYF
length: 19; J: TRBJ2-5; V: TRBV18; D: TRBD2; size: few; DNA: TGTGCCAGCTCACCCACCAGGGGCGATCTGGCGGGAGGCCAAGAGACCCAGTACTTC; CDR3: CASSPTRGDLAGGQETQYF
length: 16; J: TRBJ2-7; V: TRBV21-1; D: NA; size: NA; DNA: TGTGCCAGCAGCAACCCGCCCAGCGGGAAGACCTACGAGCAGTACTTC; CDR3: CASSNPPSGKTYEQYF
length: 15; J: TRBJ2-5; V: TRBV27; D: TRBD2; size: NA; DNA: TGTGCCAGCAGTTTTATAGCGGGAGAGGGTGAGACCCAGTACTTC; CDR3: CASSFIAGEGETQYF
length: 14; J: TRBJ2-5; V: TRBV9; D: TRBD2; size: NA; DNA: TGTGCCAGCAGCGACCGGCTAGCGGGAGAGACCCAGTACTTC; CDR3: CASSDRLAGETQYF
length: 16; J: TRBJ2-4; V: TRBV19; D: TRBD1; size: NA; DNA: TGTGCCAGTAGTACTTGGACAGGGCGGGCCAAAAACATTCAGTACTTC; CDR3: CASSTWTGRAKNIQYF
length: 13; J: TRBJ2-5; V: TRBV5-6; D: NA; size: NA; DNA: TGTGCCAGCAGCTTGGGCTATCAAGAGACCCAGTACTTC; CDR3: CASSLGYQETQYF
length: 11; J: TRBJ1-1; V: TRBV5-6; D: NA; size: NA; DNA: TGTGCCAGCAACTCGGGGGTTGAAGCTTTCTTT; CDR3: CASNSGVEAFF
length: 18; J: TRBJ2-2; V: TRBV3-1/TRBV3-2; D: TRBD1; size: NA; DNA: TGTGCCAGCAGCCCGACCTTGTGGACAGGGACAAACACCGGGGAGCTGTTTTTT; CDR3: CASSPTLWTGTNTGELFF
length: 16; J: TRBJ2-3; V: TRBV27; D: NA; size: NA; DNA: TGTGCCAGCAGTTCGAGAGGTAGTACCGGCACAGATACGCAGTATTTT; CDR3: CASSSRGSTGTDTQYF
length: 15; J: TRBJ2-1; V: TRBV9; D: TRBD2; size: NA; DNA: TGTGCCAGCAGCTCTCAGCGGGGGTCCTACAATGAGCAGTTCTTC; CDR3: CASSSQRGSYNEQFF
length: 16; J: TRBJ2-1; V: TRBV19; D: TRBD2; size: NA; DNA: TGTGCCAGTACTGTAGCGGGGGGGCTATCTTACAATGAGCAGTTCTTC; CDR3: CASTVAGGLSYNEQFF
length: 14; J: TRBJ2-7; V: TRBV7-2; D: TRBD2; size: NA; DNA: TGTGCCAGCAGCGCTAGCGGGCCGGGGCGGGAGCAGTACTTC; CDR3: CASSASGPGREQYF
length: 14; J: TRBJ2-3; V: TRBV5-1; D: NA; size: NA; DNA: TGCGCCAGCAGCCCGCGGTCCCCGGCAGATACGCAGTATTTT; CDR3: CASSPRSPADTQYF
length: 14; J: TRBJ1-4; V: TRBV30; D: TRBD1; size: few; DNA: TGTGCCTTCGACCGGACAGGGACTAATGAAAAACTGTTTTTT; CDR3: CAFDRTGTNEKLFF
length: 15; J: TRBJ2-3; V: TRBV6-2/TRBV6-3; D: TRBD2; size: NA; DNA: TGTGCCAGCAGTACGAGCGGGGGGGCCATAGATACGCAGTATTTT; CDR3: CASSTSGGAIDTQYF
length: 15; J: TRBJ1-4; V: TRBV6-6; D: TRBD1; size: NA; DNA: TGTGCCAGCAGGGCGAGGACAGGGGCTAATGAAAAACTGTTTTTT; CDR3: CASRARTGANEKLFF
length: 14; J: TRBJ1-3; V: TRBV5-1; D: NA; size: NA; DNA: TGCGCCAGCAGCTCTACAGGGCCCGGAAACACCATATATTTT; CDR3: CASSSTGPGNTIYF